The T cell receptor beta chain under discussion was sequenced for a study of blood T cell repertoires in COVID-19. Study information: Donors in the United States, Italy and Spain gave samples during acute or convalescent COVID-19. T cells, B-cell-depleted T cells, or PBMCs supplied cDNA or gDNA.

Original processing notes: Estimated nucleated cell counts came from reference gene primer amplification. Produced via immunoSEQ multiplex PCR; TCRdb's table is partial and in-frame only. That table is the source of V, J and clone size, and D and trimming were worked out from the DNA. This sample has about 210,000 clones, with roughly 78% found just once. Germline V CDR1 and CDR2: LGHNA, YSLEER. This CDR3 region has 15 residues. The ends lost 4 bases at V and 7 bases at J; junction bases unmatched: 10. The genes are TRBV4-3 and TRBJ2-7, with TRBD1 matching over 10 bases. Sequencing was carried out using peripheral blood. The sequence came from a woman aged 40-49 years with acute or convalescent COVID-19. The CDR3 spells CASSPPGTGVGEQYF. CDR3 in DNA: TGCGCCAGCAGCCCACCTGGGACAGGGGTAGGAGAGCAGTACTTC.